This TCR beta chain was found in a study of blood T cell repertoires in COVID-19 (dated by TCRdb to the early 2020s). Looking at the study overall: Samples covering the acute and convalescent phases of COVID-19 were provided by collaborators in the United States, Italy and Spain. HLA class I and class II types, where available, came from metadata supplied by the sample provider rather than from assay-based typing. Deeply sampled blood TCRbeta repertoires from subjects exposed to, actively infected with, or recovered from COVID-19 were included in the dataset. The material from the prospective study consisted of cDNA or gDNA derived from T cells, B-cell-depleted T cells, or PBMCs. The repertoires were made available in a free public database intended to serve as a resource for research on the immune response to SARS-CoV-2. Nearly every sample came with metadata listing a de-identified subject ID, COVID-19 status, age in years and sex. The samples were drawn from the first 160 participants of the ongoing ImmuneRACE study and from 1,254 subjects provided by 6 global collaborators.

Deletion took 3 bases off V and 7 bases off J, with a span of 13 bases between the germline ends. The CDR3 goes from the cysteine to the phenylalanine over 13 residues. Kept here is only the CDR3 DNA, which spans 39 bases and is read in frame from base 1. The germline V gene (reference sequence) gives CDR1 as SGHNT and CDR2 as YYREEE. TCRbeta CDR3 regions were amplified from genomic DNA by means of the immunoSEQ Assay, a bias-controlled multiplex PCR. The original methods were these. Nucleated cell counts per sample were estimated from amplification of reference gene primers within the assay. To quantify the absolute abundance of each unique TCRbeta CDR3 rearrangement, sequence reads were collapsed and filtered. For each sample, productive Simpson clonality was calculated by taking the square root of Simpson's diversity index across productive rearrangements. Entries here come from immuneACCESS through TCRdb and include only in-frame sequences with V and J called. Some clones fail to appear in such tables; in the studies checked, an unresolved V gene covers under half of the shortfall, and the cause of the remainder is unknown. That table furnishes V, J and clone size, whereas the DNA furnished D and trimming. Recorded for this sample are 51,000 or so clones; approximately 82% of them occurred a single time. The top ten clonotypes cover around 6.6% of the sample.

This clone was picked up one time. Its antigen is not yet known. The input lacks base qualities; no much larger clone sits a single base away. Each collaborating institution followed its own protocols to collect whole blood in K2EDTA tubes. For TCRbeta analysis, collaborator samples were shipped as frozen whole blood, as isolated PBMCs, or as DNA extracted from either sample type. Points the paper makes about the study in general: The amount of clinical and demographic metadata varied by source and participant and was provided uncurated.

The origin of this receptor is a man in his 70s with active COVID-19. Sequencing was carried out using peripheral blood. The chain uses TRBV5-4 and TRBJ1-1; no D gene can be assigned with confidence. This receptor has the CDR3 CASSYWQSDEAFF. At the DNA level, the sequence is TGTGCCAGCAGCTATTGGCAGAGCGATGAAGCTTTCTTT.